Listed here is a single T cell receptor beta chain. Its matching antigen is unknown. The data were taken from a study of cytomegalovirus exposure and HLA in healthy donors. Notes on the study in general: Judged likely to be a sequencing artifact was a cluster of highly shared sequence variants. After further analysis at a later stage, under 20,000 TCR beta sequences were associated with HLA alleles at 0.05 false discovery rate. TCR beta V- and J-gene trimming, according to a later analysis, was linked to a missense DCLRE1C variant.

Losses at the gene ends were 3 bases for V and 9 bases for J; bases not matched to a gene: 6. Germline assignment: CDR1 MNHEY and CDR2 SMNVEV (reference sequence). The CDR3 runs 14 residues. 60 Vbeta and 13 Jbeta primers were used in PCR. Generated by immunoSEQ multiplex PCR, the TCRdb table keeps only in-frame clones and is missing some. The sample lists approximately 130,000 clones, approximately 90% seen once, with about 5% in the top ten. The sample comprised PBMCs. The TCR comes from a woman under 40 in good health and CMV-seronegative. The J gene is TRBJ2-1, the V gene TRBV27; 9 positions agree with TRBD2. CDR3: CASSLTSGVIEQFF. The CDR3 nucleotides read TGTGCCAGCAGTTTGACTAGCGGCGTGATTGAGCAGTTCTTC.